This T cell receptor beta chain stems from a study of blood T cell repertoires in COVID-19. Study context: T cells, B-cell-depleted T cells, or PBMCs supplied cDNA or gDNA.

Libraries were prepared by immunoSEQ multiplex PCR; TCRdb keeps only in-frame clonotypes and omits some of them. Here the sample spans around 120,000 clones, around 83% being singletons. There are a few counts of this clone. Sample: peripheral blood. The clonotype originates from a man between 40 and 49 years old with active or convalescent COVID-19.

CDR3 in amino acids: CASSFRDGGPETQYF. The CDR3 nucleotides read TGTGCCAGCAGTTTCAGAGACGGAGGTCCCGAGACCCAGTACTTC. The chain combines TRBV3-1 (or the pseudogene TRBV3-2) with TRBJ2-5, with D maybe TRBD2 (5 bases). Germline CDR1 is LGHDT and CDR2 is YNNKEL (reference sequence). This CDR3 has 15 amino acids. The V end lost 6 bases, the J end lost 5 bases, and 19 bases lay between the germline ends.